This TCR beta chain was sequenced during a study of blood T cell repertoires in COVID-19. Study as a whole: The cDNA or gDNA used as material had been derived from T cells, B-cell-depleted T cells, or PBMCs.

V lost 0 bases to trimming and J lost 5 bases; unmatched junction nucleotides: 2. Germline V CDR1 and CDR2: SGHNT, YYREEE (reference sequence). The CDR3 consists of 14 residues. The method was immunoSEQ multiplex PCR; TCRdb's version includes in-frame clones alone and lacks a portion of them. The table records roughly 180,000 clones, about 93% of them present only once. Sample: peripheral blood. The clonotype comes from a man younger than 40 with COVID-19, enrolled during active disease. V gene TRBV5-4 combines with J gene TRBJ1-2, with 9 bases matching TRBD1. CDR3 amino acids: CASSLDGTGYGYTF. The CDR3 DNA is TGTGCCAGCAGCTTGGATGGGACAGGGTATGGCTACACCTTC.